This entry lists 7 T cell receptor beta chains sequenced from one sample in a study of early T cells in non-severe SARS-CoV-2 infection. TCRdb itself ran the 5' RACE reads through MiXCR, one entry per CDR3 protein. The sample lists approximately 83,000 distinct CDR3 sequences, 11% to 15% seen once, with approximately 10% in the top ten. Input material: whole blood. The receptors shown here come from an adult who was a healthcare worker with PCR-confirmed SARS-CoV-2 infection or an uninfected control (not recorded which).

This rearrangement joins TRBV7-7 to TRBJ2-3; possibly TRBD1 or TRBD2 for D (5 bases each). The germline V and J ends were trimmed by 2 bases and 2 bases, with 8 bases remaining between them. The CDR3 is 14 amino acids. In germline, CDR1 is SSHAT, CDR2 FNYEAQ (reference sequence). The CDR3 is CASSLLGDTDTQYF. In DNA form, the CDR3 reads TGTGCCAGCAGCTTATTGGGGGACACAGATACGCAGTATTTT. Full variable domain (missing parts from reference TRBV7-7 and TRBJ2-3): GAGVSQSPRYKVTKRGQDVTLRCDPISSHATLYWYQQALGQGPEFLTYFNYEAQPDKSGLPSDRFSAERPEGSISTLTIQRTEQRDSAMYRCASSLLGDTDTQYFGPGTRLTVL.

This clonotype has a count of ten or more. The V and J genes are TRBV9 and TRBJ2-7, with D tentatively TRBD1 (6 bases). The CDR3 sequence is 14 residues long. Per germline, CDR1 SGDLS and CDR2 YYNGEE. V was pared by 2 bases and J by 3 bases, with 12 bases between. In DNA form, the CDR3 reads TGTGCCAGCAGCGTTACAGGGTCGAGCTACGAGCAGTACTTC. Its translation: CASSVTGSSYEQYF.

In this sample, this clonotype turned up a few times. J is TRBJ2-3 and V is TRBV11-2; D may be TRBD2 (5 bases). Germline loops: CDR1 SGHAT, CDR2 FQNNGV. V was pared by 1 base and J by 7 bases, with 12 bases between. This CDR3 is built from 14 residues. CDR3 sequence reads: CASSLVGVVNTQYF. In DNA form, the CDR3 reads TGTGCCAGCAGCTTAGTGGGAGTCGTAAATACGCAGTATTTT.

This clonotype has ten or more counts. The chain recombines TRBV11-2 with TRBJ2-6, with D possibly called TRBD1 or TRBD2 (6 bases each). V was trimmed by 3 bases and J by 1 base, leaving 10 bases between them. The CDR3 is 16 residues long. CDR1 is SGHAT, CDR2 FQNNGV, per germline. The CDR3 sequence: CASSLEGGSGANVLTF. The CDR3 nucleotides are TGTGCCAGCAGCTTGGAGGGGGGTTCTGGGGCCAACGTCCTGACTTTC.

This clonotype was found many times. The genes are TRBV20-1 and TRBJ2-3; TRBD2 matches 7 bases. The V segment lost 6 bases and the J segment 1 base; nucleotides outside the gene matches: 4. The CDR3 loop spans 13 amino acids. Germline V gene data show CDR1 as DFQATT and CDR2 as SNEGSKA (reference sequence). CDR3 region: CSAEAGGTDTQYF. CDR3 DNA: TGCAGTGCCGAGGCGGGGGGCACAGATACGCAGTATTTT.

This clonotype has at least ten counts. The genes are TRBV10-3 and TRBJ2-1, with D possibly TRBD2 on 6 matching bases. The CDR3 runs to 14 residues. V shed 6 bases and J shed 0 bases, with 9 bases lying between them. From germline, CDR1 is ENHRY and CDR2 SYGVKD. As DNA, the CDR3 is TGTGCCATCAGGGGGGGTGGCTCCTACAATGAGCAGTTCTTC. As protein: CAIRGGGSYNEQFF.

The chain employs TRBV30 and TRBJ2-1; 9 positions agree with TRBD1. This CDR3 has 14 amino acids. With 3 bases clipped from V and 5 bases from J, the junction kept 5 bases outside the gene matches. Germline lookup yields CDR1 GTSNPN and CDR2 SVGIG (reference sequence). This CDR3 reads CAWSRDRADNEQFF. For the CDR3, the DNA is TGTGCCTGGAGCCGGGACAGGGCGGACAATGAGCAGTTCTTC.